Shown below are 27 T cell receptor beta chains from a single sample sequenced in a study of OX40 agonist ivuxolimab in advanced cancers. Libraries were prepared through the immunoSEQ multiplex PCR assay. In its TCRdb copy, this immuneACCESS table keeps in-frame sequences only and misses some clones. Where compared with another copy, unresolved V genes explain less than half of these, and the others have no known cause. The sample includes 70,000 to 80,000 clones, with around 87% observed a single time. The leading ten clones occupy about 0.9% of the sample. The sequencing used CD4+ or CD8+ T cells sorted from blood, collected in a trial of the OX40 agonist ivuxolimab. The source is an adult with an advanced solid tumor such as melanoma, head and neck, liver or kidney cancer.

The chain employs TRBV20-1 and TRBJ1-1; D not certain. The CDR3 spans 11 residues. Germline V gene sequence: CDR1 DFQATT, CDR2 SNEGSKA (reference sequence). V lost 5 bases, J lost 7 bases, and 11 bases lay in between. Here the CDR3 reads CSAAPHSEAFF. CDR3 bases: TGCAGTGCTGCCCCCCACAGTGAAGCTTTCTTT.

This clone was observed a single time. The rearrangement uses TRBV28 and TRBJ1-5; 9 nucleotides line up with TRBD1. The CDR3 runs to 17 residues. The junction had 12 bases not matched to a gene; V was cut back by 7 bases and J by 2 bases. CDR1 and CDR2 (germline): MDHEN, SYDVKM. CDR3 region: CASILDRGPRGNQPQHF. CDR3 DNA: TGTGCCAGCATCCTGGACAGGGGACCCCGGGGCAATCAGCCCCAGCATTTT. Using reference TRBV28 and TRBJ1-5 for the parts outside the CDR3, the full variable domain is DVKVTQSSRYLVKRTGEKVFLECVQDMDHENMFWYRQDPGLGLRLIYFSYDVKMKEKGDIPEGYSVSREKKERFSLILESASTNQTSMYLCASILDRGPRGNQPQHFGDGTRLSIL.

The gene calls are TRBV6-6 and TRBJ2-3, with 9 nucleotides matching TRBD2. The CDR3 is 15 residues long. Germline lookup yields CDR1 MNHNY and CDR2 SVGAGI (reference sequence). Trimming at V came to 6 bases and at J to 4 bases, leaving 8 bases not matched to a gene. In DNA, the CDR3 is TGTGCCAGCAGGGATGCGGGAGGGCTGTCAGATACGCAGTATTTT. It translates to CASRDAGGLSDTQYF.

This chain links TRBV28 with TRBJ1-5; a possible D gene is TRBD1 (5 bases). The CDR3 runs to 15 residues. Germline CDR1 MDHEN, CDR2 SYDVKM. The germline V and J ends were trimmed by 2 bases and 2 bases, with 10 bases remaining between them. The CDR3 DNA reads TGTGCCAGCAGTTTAGCCAGGGCTGGCAATCAGCCCCAGCATTTT. Its translation: CASSLARAGNQPQHF.

J is TRBJ2-1 and V is TRBV14; TRBD2 is a possible D gene (6 bases). CDR1 and CDR2 from the germline V gene are SGHDN and FVKESK. Trimming stripped 4 bases from V and 4 bases from J, with 8 bases between. CDR3 length equals 13 residues. The DNA for the CDR3 is TGTGCCAGCAGCCCAGGGACTTACAATGAGCAGTTCTTC. This sequence encodes CASSPGTYNEQFF.

The chain couples TRBV19 to TRBJ1-5; the match to TRBD1 covers 8 bases. Germline V lookup: CDR1 LNHDA, CDR2 SQIVND (reference sequence). V shed 6 bases and J 5 bases; nucleotides not matched to a gene: 12. The CDR3 is 16 amino acids. Written as DNA, the CDR3 is TGTGCCAGTAGGTCCGGGGGCCTGACAGGGGATCAGCCCCAGCATTTT. Protein sequence: CASRSGGLTGDQPQHF.

This chain joins TRBV6-5 and TRBJ1-3, with 7 bases identical to TRBD1. Germline CDR1 is MNHEY and CDR2 is SVGAGI. V gave up 6 bases and J gave up 4 bases; unmatched junction bases: 3. This CDR3 is built from 13 residues. CDR3 loop: CASRVTGGNTIYF. As DNA, the CDR3 is TGTGCCAGCAGAGTGACAGGGGGAAACACCATATATTTT.

The chain links TRBV18 to TRBJ2-3; D not certain. Trimming removed 0 bases at V and 3 bases at J, with 7 bases between. CDR3 size: 14 residues. From germline, CDR1 is KGHSH and CDR2 LQKENI. CDR3 protein: CASSPPSTTDTQYF. DNA of the CDR3: TGTGCCAGCTCACCACCCTCTACTACAGATACGCAGTATTTT. Complete variable domain (other parts from reference TRBV18 and TRBJ2-3): NAGVMQNPRHLVRRRGQEARLRCSPMKGHSHVYWYRQLPEEGLKFMVYLQKENIIDESGMPKERFSAEFPKEGPSILRIQQVVRGDSAAYFCASSPPSTTDTQYFGPGTRLTVL.

This chain links TRBV2 with TRBJ2-5; D is perhaps TRBD2 (5 bases). Germline CDR1 reads SNHLY; CDR2 reads FYNNEI. The CDR3 covers 14 residues. V gave up 1 base and J gave up 5 bases, with 11 bases separating them. CDR3 nucleotides: TGTGCCAGCAGTGAAGGGGTTAGCGTGGAGACCCAGTACTTC. The encoded protein is CASSEGVSVETQYF.

The gene calls are TRBV2 and TRBJ2-7; D gene unclear. Trimming cost V 5 bases and J 4 bases, with 6 bases left between them. This CDR3 is 11 amino acids long. CDR1 is SNHLY, CDR2 FYNNEI, per germline. CDR3 in DNA: TGTGCCAGCAGTTACAGTTACGAGCAGTACTTC. Translating gives CASSYSYEQYF.

V usage is TRBV5-1 and J usage is TRBJ2-4; 7 bases fit TRBD2. Germline V gene data show CDR1 as SGHRS and CDR2 as YFSETQ. Trimming removed 4 bases from V and 1 base from J; junction bases left unmatched: 14. The CDR3 sequence is 18 residues long. The CDR3: CASSNRDYLLPAKNIQYF. The CDR3 DNA reads TGCGCCAGCAGCAACCGGGACTACCTATTACCGGCCAAAAACATTCAGTACTTC.

The chain couples TRBV7-2 to TRBJ2-6; D is possibly TRBD1 (6 bases). This CDR3 is 19 amino acids long. Germline loops: CDR1 SGHTA, CDR2 FQGNSA. V was trimmed by 2 bases and J by 4 bases, leaving 21 bases between them. The CDR3 protein is CASSLRTGRGATGANVLTF. CDR3 coding DNA: TGTGCCAGCAGCTTAAGGACGGGCAGGGGCGCTACGGGGGCCAACGTCCTGACTTTC.

The rearrangement joins TRBV2 to TRBJ2-1, with 9 bases matching TRBD1. The trim removed 6 bases at V and 2 bases at J, leaving 5 bases unmatched. Germline V CDR1 and CDR2: SNHLY, FYNNEI. The CDR3 is made up of 15 amino acids. The CDR3 DNA follows: TGTGCCAGCAGAGGCGGACAGGGGACCTACAATGAGCAGTTCTTC. This codes for CASRGGQGTYNEQFF.

The chain links TRBV11-2 to TRBJ2-1; the match to TRBD1 covers 8 bases. This CDR3 is built from 13 residues. Looked up from germline, CDR1 is SGHAT and CDR2 is FQNNGV. With V trimmed by 5 bases and J by 10 bases, 7 bases remained unmatched. The DNA of the CDR3 is TGTGCCAGCAGCCGGGACAGGAACACGGAGCAGTTCTTC. Encoded protein: CASSRDRNTEQFF.

This clone was recorded once. The CDR3 spells CASSPPRRAEQYF. The CDR3 DNA sequence: TGTGCCAGCAGCCCCCCCCGGCGCGCCGAGCAGTACTTC. The chain is built from TRBV7-9 and TRBJ2-7; D gene uncertain. The ends were cut back, 5 bases at V and 6 bases at J, with 14 bases in the middle. The germline V gene has CDR1 SEHNR and CDR2 FQNEAQ (reference sequence). The CDR3 has 13 amino acids.

This clone appeared a single time. This chain links TRBV7-2 with TRBJ2-7, with 8 bases aligning to TRBD1. The CDR3 extends over 14 amino acids. Germline V gene data show CDR1 as SGHTA and CDR2 as FQGNSA. The V and J ends lost 5 bases and 0 bases, in that order; junction bases with no gene match: 3. CDR3 protein: CASSLGTGSYEQYF. The CDR3, as DNA: TGTGCCAGCAGCCTCGGGACAGGCTCCTACGAGCAGTACTTC.

J is TRBJ2-1 and V is TRBV6-5, with unresolved D. V shed 6 bases and J shed 6 bases, with 12 bases lying between them. The length of the CDR3 is 13 residues. CDR1 MNHEY and CDR2 SVGAGI come from the germline V gene. CDR3 in DNA: TGTGCCAGCAGCCCCACGGTCGGCAATGAGCAGTTCTTC. This sequence encodes CASSPTVGNEQFF.

This clone was found a few times. Sequence at one end of the junction differs from germline and may be a read error. The CDR3 loop reads CSVEGYTEAFF. The CDR3 nucleotides read TGCAGCGTGGAAGGGTACACTGAAGCTTTCTTT. The chain joins TRBV29-1 to TRBJ1-1; D is uncertain. Germline V gives CDR1 SQVTM, CDR2 ANQGSEA. The CDR3 is made up of 11 amino acids.

CDR3 sequence (DNA): TGTGCCAGCAGTCCGTACAGGGCTGAATCCTACGAGCAGTACTTC. Translation: CASSPYRAESYEQYF. This rearrangement joins TRBV25-1 to TRBJ2-7; the D gene is possibly TRBD1 (6 bases). The germline V gene has CDR1 MGHDK and CDR2 SYGVNS. Trimming left V 5 bases short and J 1 base short, with 15 bases between. The CDR3 length is 15 residues.

This chain links TRBV2 with TRBJ2-5, with 9 bases fitting TRBD2. This CDR3 is 16 amino acids long. Trimming cost V 4 bases and J 5 bases; bases outside gene matches: 11. CDR1 is SNHLY and CDR2 is FYNNEI in the germline V gene. The CDR3 nucleotides are TGTGCCAGCAGTGGGCATGGCGGGAGGGTCGGCGAGACCCAGTACTTC. It specifies CASSGHGGRVGETQYF. Variable domain in full (rest from reference TRBV2 and TRBJ2-5): EPEVTQTPSHQVTQMGQEVILRCVPISNHLYFYWYRQILGQKVEFLVSFYNNEISEKSEIFDDQFSVERPDGSNFTLKIRSTKLEDSAMYFCASSGHGGRVGETQYFGPGTRLLVL.

The rearrangement joins TRBV19 to TRBJ2-1; TRBD2 aligns across 15 bases. Per germline, CDR1 LNHDA and CDR2 SQIVND (reference sequence). Trimming at V came to 1 base and at J to 12 bases, leaving 10 bases not matched to a gene. The CDR3 has 17 residues. CDR3 sequence reads: CASSIARTSGRAVGQFF. The CDR3 coding sequence is TGTGCCAGTAGTATAGCCCGGACTAGCGGGAGGGCCGTCGGGCAGTTCTTC.

This clone was recorded a few times. This chain links TRBV5-1 with TRBJ2-5, with TRBD2 matching over 11 bases. V was clipped by 7 bases and J by 4 bases; unmatched bases: 6. The CDR3 has 14 residues. Germline V CDR1 and CDR2: SGHRS, YFSETQ. CDR3 region: CASRTGTSGETQYF. CDR3 bases: TGCGCCAGCCGCACCGGGACTAGCGGAGAGACCCAGTACTTC.

The chain employs TRBV11-1 and TRBJ2-1; 8 positions agree with TRBD2. CDR1 is SGHAT, CDR2 FQDESV, per germline (reference sequence). This CDR3 spans 14 amino acids. V shed 6 bases and J 6 bases; nucleotides not matched to a gene: 7. The CDR3 loop reads CASRPGTRANEQFF. The CDR3 DNA reads as TGTGCCAGCAGACCCGGGACTAGGGCCAATGAGCAGTTCTTC.

The V and J genes are TRBV11-3 and TRBJ2-1; 12 bases are a match to TRBD1. Trimming at V came to 1 base and at J to 4 bases, leaving 5 bases not matched to a gene. Germline values: CDR1 SGHNT, CDR2 YENEEA. The CDR3 has 17 residues. In DNA form, the CDR3 reads TGTGCCAGCAGCTTAGGTGGGACAGGGGGCAGGTACAATGAGCAGTTCTTC. This codes for CASSLGGTGGRYNEQFF.

The V call is TRBV19, the J call TRBJ1-3, with D uncertain. V shed 5 bases and J shed 4 bases, with 12 bases lying between them. The germline gives CDR1 LNHDA, CDR2 SQIVND (reference sequence). The CDR3 covers 14 residues. The CDR3 region has the DNA TGTGCCAGTAGTTTTAGCCTTACCGGAAACACCATATATTTT. The encoded protein is CASSFSLTGNTIYF.

The CDR3 region is CASDAGALYNEQFF. CDR3 DNA: TGTGCCAGCGATGCCGGGGCACTCTACAATGAGCAGTTCTTC. The chain links TRBV2 to TRBJ2-1, with D perhaps assigned TRBD1 or TRBD2 (5 bases each). V lost 8 bases, J lost 3 bases, and 14 bases lay in between. The CDR3 runs to 14 residues. The V gene's germline CDR1 is SNHLY and CDR2 FYNNEI. The variable domain in full, with the rest retrieved from reference TRBV2 and TRBJ2-1, is EPEVTQTPSHQVTQMGQEVILRCVPISNHLYFYWYRQILGQKVEFLVSFYNNEISEKSEIFDDQFSVERPDGSNFTLKIRSTKLEDSAMYFCASDAGALYNEQFFGPGTRLTVL.

This chain links TRBV9 with TRBJ2-1; 7 bases map to TRBD2. V shed 3 bases, J shed 9 bases, and the junction held 9 bases outside the gene matches. The CDR3 is made up of 14 amino acids. Germline V gene data show CDR1 as SGDLS and CDR2 as YYNGEE. The CDR3 bases are TGTGCCAGCAGCGGGCTAGCGGAAGGAGGTGAGCAGTTCTTC. As protein: CASSGLAEGGEQFF.